This section outlines one TCR beta chain sequence together with its context. The antigen remains unidentified. Time point defined: week 3, after first cycle of checkpoint inhibitor. Apart from a couple of fast progressors, RECIST 1.1 response was judged 12 weeks post-infusion. No patient had earlier systemic cancer treatment, concurrent immunosuppressants, or another active cancer. This entry belongs to a study of blood T cell dynamics during melanoma immunotherapy. Study-wide results and limits: Unlike progressors, later disease-control patients had W3 repertoires gaining clonality or diversity.

A fixed DNA input of 300 to 350 ng was used per bulk PBMC sample. Clones were read by immunoSEQ multiplex PCR, and TCRdb kept only the in-frame ones, dropping some. The table records about 9,700 clones, less than 90% of them present only once. Looked up from germline, CDR1 is LNHNV and CDR2 is YYDKDF (reference sequence). The CDR3 spans 16 residues. V was clipped by 4 bases and J by 12 bases, with 25 bases between them. This TCR came from a human donor with melanoma. V usage is TRBV15 and J usage is TRBJ2-1; TRBD1 might be the D (6 bases). The sequencing here drew on blood, taken from a patient treated with checkpoint blockade. The CDR3 loop is CATSTGQGRFTGVQFF. Here the CDR3 DNA reads TGTGCCACCAGCACGGGACAAGGGCGGTTTACTGGGGTGCAGTTCTTC. Full variable domain (rest looked up from reference TRBV15 and TRBJ2-1): DAMVIQNPRYQVTQFGKPVTLSCSQTLNHNVMYWYQQKSSQAPKLLFHYYDKDFNNEADTPDNFQSRRPNTSFCFLDIRSPGLGDTAMYLCATSTGQGRFTGVQFFGPGTRLTVL.